Presented here are 11 T cell receptor beta chains from one specimen sequenced in a study of radiotherapy plus CTLA-4 blockade in lung cancer. Repertoires were generated with immunoSEQ multiplex PCR, while TCRdb's copy carries only in-frame clones and drops some. The repertoire holds about 120,000 clones, with approximately 90% as singletons. Material: peripheral blood, obtained from a patient treated with radiotherapy plus ipilimumab. The receptors were sampled from a human donor with non-small cell lung cancer that progressed on radiotherapy plus ipilimumab.

This clone showed up just a few times. The V call is TRBV2, the J call TRBJ2-5, with TRBD1 matching 8 bases. CDR3 length equals 15 residues. CDR1 is SNHLY and CDR2 is FYNNEI in the germline V gene. The V and J ends lost 6 bases and 1 base, in that order; junction bases with no gene match: 7. The CDR3 is CASRPWTGSQETQYF. The CDR3 nucleotides are TGTGCCAGCAGGCCCTGGACAGGGAGCCAAGAGACCCAGTACTTC.

The V call is TRBV6-5, the J call TRBJ2-1, with 10 bases matching TRBD1. Germline V gene sequence: CDR1 MNHEY, CDR2 SVGAGI. The CDR3 is made up of 14 amino acids. The trim removed 6 bases at V and 7 bases at J, leaving 6 bases unmatched. The CDR3 DNA sequence: TGTGCCAGCAGCGCGGGACAGGGGTATAATGAGCAGTTCTTC. It is translated as CASSAGQGYNEQFF.

The chain's CDR3 is CASSLGAQGRGYTF. CDR3 sequence (DNA): TGTGCCAGCAGCTTAGGGGCCCAGGGAAGGGGCTACACCTTC. The chain is built from TRBV11-2 and TRBJ1-2, with a weak D call TRBD1 (5 bases). CDR1 SGHAT and CDR2 FQNNGV come from the germline V gene. Trimming removed 1 base from V and 8 bases from J, with 14 bases in between. The CDR3 totals 14 residues.

The chain employs TRBV2 and TRBJ2-7; possibly TRBD1 for D (6 bases). Per germline, CDR1 SNHLY and CDR2 FYNNEI. Trimming cost V 11 bases and J 1 base, with 12 bases left between them. CDR3 size: 12 residues. CDR3 nucleotides: TGTGCCGGTGGACAGCTTTCCTACGAGCAGTACTTC. Its protein is CAGGQLSYEQYF.

V gene TRBV5-1 combines with J gene TRBJ2-1, with TRBD1 as a possible D gene (6 bases). Germline lookup yields CDR1 SGHRS and CDR2 YFSETQ. The germline V and J ends were trimmed by 4 bases and 1 base, with 12 bases remaining between them. The length of the CDR3 is 15 residues. CDR3 in DNA: TGCGCCAGCAGCACCTCGGACAGATCCTACAATGAGCAGTTCTTC. Its protein is CASSTSDRSYNEQFF.

The chain uses TRBV7-3 and TRBJ2-3, with 9 bases identical to TRBD2. V lost 5 bases to trimming and J lost 3 bases; unmatched junction nucleotides: 12. The CDR3 contains 17 residues. Germline V gene sequence: CDR1 SGHTA, CDR2 FQGTGA. CDR3 protein: CASSLGDSGSITDTQYF. The CDR3 nucleotides read TGTGCCAGCAGCCTCGGGGATAGCGGGAGTATTACAGATACGCAGTATTTT.

The chain carries TRBV7-9 and TRBJ2-1; the match to TRBD1 covers 8 bases. The germline CDR1 and CDR2 sequences are SEHNR and FQNEAQ (reference sequence). The CDR3 has 16 amino acids. The junction had 14 bases not matched to a gene; V was cut back by 5 bases and J by 8 bases. The CDR3 sequence: CASSRRGQGQRDEQFF. The CDR3 DNA reads TGTGCCAGCAGCCGGAGAGGACAGGGTCAGCGTGATGAGCAGTTCTTC.

This clone was counted only a few times. V is TRBV7-6 and J is TRBJ1-4; 8 positions match TRBD1. V shed 1 base and J 6 bases; nucleotides not matched to a gene: 7. The CDR3 has 16 amino acids. Germline V lookup: CDR1 SGHVS, CDR2 FNYEAQ. The CDR3 DNA is TGTGCCAGCAGCTTAGGGACAGGGAGTATCGATGAAAAACTGTTTTTT. As protein: CASSLGTGSIDEKLFF. The full variable domain, completed using reference TRBV7-6 and TRBJ1-4, is GAGVSQSPRYKVTKRGQDVALRCDPISGHVSLYWYRQALGQGPEFLTYFNYEAQQDKSGLPNDRFSAERPEGSISTLTIQRTEQRDSAMYRCASSLGTGSIDEKLFFGSGTQLSVL.

The chain is built from TRBV6-5 and TRBJ2-1, with 10 nucleotides matching TRBD2. CDR1 is MNHEY, CDR2 SVGAGI, per germline. This CDR3 region has 16 residues. V was clipped by 1 base and J by 6 bases; unmatched bases: 6. The CDR3 sequence: CASSYFPSGSRNEQFF. CDR3 sequence (DNA): TGTGCCAGCAGTTACTTTCCTAGCGGGAGTCGCAATGAGCAGTTCTTC.

The chain combines TRBV13 with TRBJ1-1, with 8 bases that match TRBD1. V lost 2 bases and J lost 0; bases outside the gene matches: 5. Germline assignment: CDR1 PRHDT and CDR2 FYEKMQ (reference sequence). There are 16 residues in the CDR3. CDR3 protein: CASSLQGAPMNTEAFF. The CDR3 DNA is TGTGCCAGCAGCTTACAGGGGGCCCCGATGAACACTGAAGCTTTCTTT.

The chain is built from TRBV5-1 and TRBJ1-1; the D is unclear. Trimming stripped 0 bases from V and 0 bases from J, with 18 bases between. Germline V gene sequence: CDR1 SGHRS, CDR2 YFSETQ. This CDR3 region has 18 residues. CDR3 residues: CASSLEPLWGTMNTEAFF. The CDR3 DNA is TGCGCCAGCAGCTTGGAACCCCTCTGGGGAACTATGAACACTGAAGCTTTCTTT.